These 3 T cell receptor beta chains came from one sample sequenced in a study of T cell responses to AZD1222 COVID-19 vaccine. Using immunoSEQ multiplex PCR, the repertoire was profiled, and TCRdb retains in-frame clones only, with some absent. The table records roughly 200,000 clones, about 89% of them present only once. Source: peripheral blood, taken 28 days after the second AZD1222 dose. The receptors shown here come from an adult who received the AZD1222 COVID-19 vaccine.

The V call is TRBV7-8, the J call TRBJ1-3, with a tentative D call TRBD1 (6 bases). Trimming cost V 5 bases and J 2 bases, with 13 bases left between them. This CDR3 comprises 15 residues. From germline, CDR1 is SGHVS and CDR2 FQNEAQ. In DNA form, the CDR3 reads TGTGCCAGCAGCAAAGGGGGGGGTCCTGGAAACACCATATATTTT. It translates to CASSKGGGPGNTIYF.

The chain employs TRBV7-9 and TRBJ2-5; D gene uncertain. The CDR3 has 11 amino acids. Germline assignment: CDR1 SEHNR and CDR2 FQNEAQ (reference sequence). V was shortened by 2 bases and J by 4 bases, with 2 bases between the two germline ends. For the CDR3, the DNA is TGTGCCAGCAGCTTAACAGAGACCCAGTACTTC. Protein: CASSLTETQYF. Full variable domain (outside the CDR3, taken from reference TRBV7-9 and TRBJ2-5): DTGVSQNPRHKITKRGQNVTFRCDPISEHNRLYWYRQTLGQGPEFLTYFQNEAQLEKSRLLSDRFSAERPKGSFSTLEIQRTEQGDSAMYLCASSLTETQYFGPGTRLLVL.

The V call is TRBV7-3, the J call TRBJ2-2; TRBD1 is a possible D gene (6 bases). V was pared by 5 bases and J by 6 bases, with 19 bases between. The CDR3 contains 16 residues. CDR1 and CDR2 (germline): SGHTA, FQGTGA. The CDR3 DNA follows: TGTGCCAGCAGCCTGGGGGCGCGGGTGGCCGCCGGGGAGCTGTTTTTT. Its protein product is CASSLGARVAAGELFF.